This T cell receptor delta chain originates from a study of gamma-delta chains in newborns, infants, children. Across the whole study: Microbial exposure reportedly drives polyclonal innate γδ T cell expansion after birth.

The V gene lost 2 bases and the J gene lost 0 bases, with 10 bases spanning the gap. There are 17 residues in the CDR3. The V gene's germline CDR1 is GEAIGNYY and CDR2 EKD. TCRdb ran CATT on the reads. This sample yields 9,000 to 13,000 delta-chain clones, of which 3.5% are seen a single time; 8% to 10% belongs to the top ten. The J gene is TRDJ3, the V gene TRDV2; tentatively, D is TRDD3 (6 bases). Sequencing used blood. This clonotype was obtained from a child who was a newborn, infant or young child, either healthy, febrile or measles-vaccinated (not recorded which). The CDR3 coding sequence is TGTGCCTGTGACAGTACTGGGCCCTCCTGGGACACCCGACAGATGTTTTTC. Protein: CACDSTGPSWDTRQMFF.